A single TCR beta chain is shown here with its context. Antigen specificity is unknown. The sample originates from a study of pediatric ulcerative colitis. The survey-level immunoSEQ assay was used. TCRdb keeps only in-frame clones here, not all; method: immunoSEQ multiplex PCR. The sample contains about 32,000 clones, roughly four fifths of which appear only once. Study-wide results and caveats: Acute severe colitis showed lower rectal diversity from clonal expansions. No controls had the two rectal clonotypes shared by ulcerative colitis patients.

V lost 0 bases to trimming and J lost 1 base, with 7 bases between them. Looked up from germline, CDR1 is SGDLS and CDR2 is YYNGEE. The CDR3 runs to 14 residues. The chain carries TRBV9 and TRBJ1-1, with D perhaps matching TRBD1 (5 bases). The receptor was isolated from a boy between 5 and 17 years old with severe ulcerative colitis. Sequencing used blood. The CDR3 sequence is CASSVDGANTEAFF. The CDR3 DNA follows: TGTGCCAGCAGCGTAGATGGGGCGAACACTGAAGCTTTCTTT.